One and the same sample provided the 6 T cell receptor beta chains below, sequenced in a study of control samples from healthy donors and cancer patients. Profiled with immunoSEQ multiplex PCR; TCRdb holds only in-frame clones, not every one. The table lists 150,000 or so clones, 85% to 95% of them singletons. The sample was blood. Every receptor here comes from a man aged 40-49 years in good health.

The chain has TRBV7-3 and TRBJ2-7, with D possibly matching TRBD1 (6 bases). Germline CDR1 SGHTA, CDR2 FQGTGA. CDR3 size: 13 residues. V shed 4 bases and J shed 6 bases, with 13 bases lying between them. This CDR3 is CASSYGTGLEQYF. The CDR3 bases are TGTGCCAGCAGCTACGGCACAGGGCTCGAGCAGTACTTC.

The rearrangement uses TRBV19 and TRBJ2-5, with 10 bases aligning to TRBD2. After removal of 4 bases from V and 7 bases from J, the junction contained 9 bases not matched to a gene. The CDR3 runs 15 residues. Germline CDR1 is LNHDA and CDR2 is SQIVND (reference sequence). The CDR3 region is CASSKASGSPGTQYF. The CDR3 nucleotides are TGTGCCAGTAGTAAAGCTAGCGGGAGTCCCGGGACCCAGTACTTC. The variable domain in full, completed from reference TRBV19 and TRBJ2-5, reads DGGITQSPKYLFRKEGQNVTLSCEQNLNHDAMYWYRQDPGQGLRLIYYSQIVNDFQKGDIAEGYSVSREKKESFPLTVTSAQKNPTAFYLCASSKASGSPGTQYFGPGTRLLVL.

The genes are TRBV5-4 and TRBJ2-1, with TRBD2 identical over 11 bases. Germline assignment: CDR1 SGHNT and CDR2 YYREEE (reference sequence). The length of the CDR3 is 15 residues. V lost 4 bases, J lost 5 bases, and 5 bases stayed unmatched. The CDR3 loop is CASSPGTSGNNEQFF. CDR3 nucleotide sequence: TGTGCCAGCAGCCCGGGGACTAGCGGCAACAATGAGCAGTTCTTC.

The chain couples TRBV5-1 to TRBJ1-2, with D maybe TRBD1 (6 bases). Trimming took off 3 bases at V and 0 bases at J, with 18 bases between the two ends. This CDR3 has 17 residues. CDR1 SGHRS and CDR2 YFSETQ come from the germline V gene. This chain's CDR3 is CASSWRLRGAANYGYTF. The DNA for the CDR3 is TGCGCCAGCAGCTGGAGATTAAGGGGGGCTGCTAACTATGGCTACACCTTC.

The chain carries TRBV11-2 and TRBJ1-4; D is perhaps TRBD1 (5 bases). Between the trimmed V and J ends, which lost 5 bases and 7 bases, there was a span of 14 bases. The CDR3 covers 14 residues. The germline V gene has CDR1 SGHAT and CDR2 FQNNGV. The CDR3 nucleotides read TGTGCCAGCAGCCCTGGAAGGGGAGGTGAAAAACTGTTTTTT. It encodes CASSPGRGGEKLFF.

The chain carries TRBV7-2 and TRBJ2-1; 7 positions agree with TRBD1. This CDR3 comprises 11 residues. The J segment lost 12 bases and the V segment lost 5 bases, leaving 4 bases of the junction unmatched. Germline V lookup: CDR1 SGHTA, CDR2 FQGNSA. CDR3 nucleotides: TGTGCCAGCAGCCAGGGACAGTTGCAGTTCTTC. This translates into CASSQGQLQFF. Based on the CDR3 plus reference TRBV7-2 and TRBJ2-1, the full variable domain is GAGVSQSPSNKVTEKGKDVELRCDPISGHTALYWYRQSLGQGLEFLIYFQGNSAPDKSGLPSDRFSAERTGGSVSTLTIQRTQQEDSAVYLCASSQGQLQFFGPGTRLTVL.